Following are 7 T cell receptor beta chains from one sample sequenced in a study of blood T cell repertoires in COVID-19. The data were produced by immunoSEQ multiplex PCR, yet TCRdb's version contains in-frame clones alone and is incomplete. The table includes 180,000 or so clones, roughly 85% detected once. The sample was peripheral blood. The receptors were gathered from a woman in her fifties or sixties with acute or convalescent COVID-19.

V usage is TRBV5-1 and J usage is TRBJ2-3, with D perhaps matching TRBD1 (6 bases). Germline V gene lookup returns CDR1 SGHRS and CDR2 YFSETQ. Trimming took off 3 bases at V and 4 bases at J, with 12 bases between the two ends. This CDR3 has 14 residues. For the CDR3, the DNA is TGCGCCAGCAGCTCCAGGGGATTTTCAGATACGCAGTATTTT. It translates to CASSSRGFSDTQYF.

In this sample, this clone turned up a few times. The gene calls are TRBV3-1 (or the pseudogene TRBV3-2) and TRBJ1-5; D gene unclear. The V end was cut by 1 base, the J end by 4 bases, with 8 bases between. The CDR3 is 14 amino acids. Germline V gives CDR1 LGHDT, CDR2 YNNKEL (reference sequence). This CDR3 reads CASSQAGENQPQHF. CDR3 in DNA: TGTGCCAGCAGCCAAGCGGGTGAAAATCAGCCCCAGCATTTT.

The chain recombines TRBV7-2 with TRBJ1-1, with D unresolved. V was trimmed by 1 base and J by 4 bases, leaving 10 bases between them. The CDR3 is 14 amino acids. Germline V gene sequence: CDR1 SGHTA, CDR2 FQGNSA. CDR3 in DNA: TGTGCCAGCAGCTTAGGTCCGGGAGGCACTGAAGCTTTCTTT. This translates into CASSLGPGGTEAFF.

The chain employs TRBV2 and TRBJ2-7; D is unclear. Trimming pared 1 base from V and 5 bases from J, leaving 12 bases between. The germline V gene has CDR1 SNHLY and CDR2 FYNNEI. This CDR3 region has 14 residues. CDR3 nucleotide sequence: TGTGCCAGCAGTGAAGGGCCCGGAGCCCACGAGCAGTACTTC. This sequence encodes CASSEGPGAHEQYF. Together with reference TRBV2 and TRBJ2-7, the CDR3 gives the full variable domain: EPEVTQTPSHQVTQMGQEVILRCVPISNHLYFYWYRQILGQKVEFLVSFYNNEISEKSEIFDDQFSVERPDGSNFTLKIRSTKLEDSAMYFCASSEGPGAHEQYFGPGTRLTVT.

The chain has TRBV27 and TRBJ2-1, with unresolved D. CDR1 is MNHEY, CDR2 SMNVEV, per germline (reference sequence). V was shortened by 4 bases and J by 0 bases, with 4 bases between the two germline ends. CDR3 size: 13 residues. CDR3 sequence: CASSSSSYNEQFF. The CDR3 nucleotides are TGTGCCAGCAGTTCGAGCTCCTACAATGAGCAGTTCTTC.

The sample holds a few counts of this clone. The CDR3 DNA sequence: TGTGCCAGCAGCCCAACTCCACAACTATCGGGGTATTCACCCCTCCACTTT. This sequence encodes CASSPTPQLSGYSPLHF. The chain links TRBV9 to TRBJ1-6; D is ambiguous. The V and J ends lost 4 bases and 8 bases respectively, with 22 bases between them. The CDR3 loop spans 17 amino acids. Germline CDR1 and CDR2: SGDLS and YYNGEE.

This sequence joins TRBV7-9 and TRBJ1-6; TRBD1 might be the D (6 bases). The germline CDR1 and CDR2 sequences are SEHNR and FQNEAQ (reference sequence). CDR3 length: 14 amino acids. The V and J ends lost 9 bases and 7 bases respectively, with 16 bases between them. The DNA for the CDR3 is TGTGCCAGTCAGGCCGGGACACCGAATTCACCCCTCCACTTT. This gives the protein CASQAGTPNSPLHF.